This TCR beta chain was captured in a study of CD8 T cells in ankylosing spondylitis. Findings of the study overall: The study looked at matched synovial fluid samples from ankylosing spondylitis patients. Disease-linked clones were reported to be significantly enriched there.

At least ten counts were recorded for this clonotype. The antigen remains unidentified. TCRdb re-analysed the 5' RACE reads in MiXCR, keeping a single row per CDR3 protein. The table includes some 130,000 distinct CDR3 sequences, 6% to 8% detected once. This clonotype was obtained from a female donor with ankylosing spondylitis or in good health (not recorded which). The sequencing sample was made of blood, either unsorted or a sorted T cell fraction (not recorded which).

DNA of the CDR3: TGCAGTGCCCCTAGCGGGGGGGCCGGGGATGAGCAGTTCTTC. Protein sequence: CSAPSGGAGDEQFF. The chain carries TRBV20-1 and TRBJ2-1; 12 bases align to TRBD2. Germline values: CDR1 DFQATT, CDR2 SNEGSKA (reference sequence). Trimming cost V 6 bases and J 8 bases; bases outside gene matches: 8. The CDR3 runs 14 residues.